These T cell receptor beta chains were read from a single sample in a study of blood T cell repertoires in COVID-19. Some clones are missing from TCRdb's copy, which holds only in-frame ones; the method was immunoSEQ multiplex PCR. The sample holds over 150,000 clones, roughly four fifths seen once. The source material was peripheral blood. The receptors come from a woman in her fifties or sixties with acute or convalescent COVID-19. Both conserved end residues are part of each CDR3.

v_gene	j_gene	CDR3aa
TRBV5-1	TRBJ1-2	CASQETGGSNGYTF
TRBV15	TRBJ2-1	CATSGGAGYNEQFF
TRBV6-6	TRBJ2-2	CASSSPGGAFRELFF
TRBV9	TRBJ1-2	CASSAPGGSGGYTF
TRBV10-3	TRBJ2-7	CAISEGLADLTYEQYF
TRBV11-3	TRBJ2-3	CASSSGSGVGDTQYF
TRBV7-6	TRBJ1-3	CASSLARQGTSGNTIYF
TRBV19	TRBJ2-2	CASSPRQFSDTGELFF
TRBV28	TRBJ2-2	CASRRTTSRNTGELFF
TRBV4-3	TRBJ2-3	CASSQERGAGTDTQYF
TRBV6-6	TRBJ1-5	CASSSRTGNSNQPQHF
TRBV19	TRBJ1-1	CASSLRPGQGATEAFF
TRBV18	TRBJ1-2	CASSPGMPGYTF
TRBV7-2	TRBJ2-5	CASSLLGTRGETQYF
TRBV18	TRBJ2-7	CASSTQGAVEQYF
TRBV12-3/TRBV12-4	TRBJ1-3	CASRVSSGNTIYF
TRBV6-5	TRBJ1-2	CASSPLGRDYGYTF
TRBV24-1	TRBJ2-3	CATSESGLVADTQYF
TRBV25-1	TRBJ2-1	CASSRTGLAGGSKQFF
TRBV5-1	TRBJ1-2	CASTWEGDYGYTF
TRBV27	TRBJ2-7	CASSWTSGYEQYF
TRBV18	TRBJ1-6	CASSRQGTSYNSPLHF
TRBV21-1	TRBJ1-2	CASTSTPGTGRDYGYTF
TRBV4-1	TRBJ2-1	CASRDRESYNEQFF
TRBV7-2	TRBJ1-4	CASSPGQGRGEKLFF
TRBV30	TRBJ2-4	CAWRDPRQGLAKNIQYF
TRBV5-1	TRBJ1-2	CASSLTGDLGKYGYTF
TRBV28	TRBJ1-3	CASSPRTAGNTIYF
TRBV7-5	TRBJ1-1	CARPVQGCNTEAFF
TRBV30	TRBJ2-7	CAWSPHDRVGDYEQYF
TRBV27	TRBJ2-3	CASSFGAASTDTQYF
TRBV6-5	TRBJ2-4	CASAAQGTKNIQYF
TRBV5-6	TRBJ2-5	CASSLAIGRSETQYF
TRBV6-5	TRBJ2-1	CASSYSISLYNEQFF
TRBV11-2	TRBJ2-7	CASSLDERQGSSYEQYF
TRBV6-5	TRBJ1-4	CASSDRRSNEKLFF
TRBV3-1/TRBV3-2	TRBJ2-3	CASSTRGAGVRDTQYF